The 8 T cell receptor beta chains in this list originate from one sample, sequenced in a study of CD8+ T cells in alopecia areata. Following extraction, RNA underwent reverse transcription to cDNA, which served as the sequencing template. Libraries were prepared by immunoSEQ multiplex PCR; TCRdb keeps only in-frame clonotypes and omits some of them. Of roughly 100,000 clones listed, 65% to 90% are singletons. The treatment: oral pan-JAK inhibitor, 5-10 mg twice daily. Sequenced material: CD8+ T cells sorted from blood, taken at approximately week 30, from a patient treated with tofacitinib. The receptors were gathered from a human donor with alopecia areata.

The J gene is TRBJ2-1, the V gene TRBV5-4, with D possibly TRBD2 on 5 matching bases. Germline values: CDR1 SGHNT, CDR2 YYREEE (reference sequence). Trimming shortened V by 2 bases and J by 5 bases, and 17 bases separated the two germline ends. This CDR3 spans 16 amino acids. The CDR3 nucleotides are TGTGCCAGCAGCTTCGGAATGGAGGAGGTGAACAATGAGCAGTTCTTC. Translating gives CASSFGMEEVNNEQFF.

The chain employs TRBV4-1 and TRBJ2-7; weak D call: TRBD2 (6 bases). V shed 4 bases and J shed 2 bases, with 15 bases lying between them. The V gene's germline CDR1 is MGHRA and CDR2 YSYEKL. The CDR3 runs 15 residues. This chain's CDR3 is CASSPGTSLAYEQYF. The DNA for the CDR3 is TGCGCCAGCAGCCCGGGGACTTCTCTGGCCTACGAGCAGTACTTC.

In the case of this clone: The sample has other DNA sequences that encode this CDR3 too. V usage is TRBV4-1 and J usage is TRBJ2-7; D may correspond to TRBD1 or TRBD2 (6 bases each). Per the germline V gene, CDR1 is MGHRA and CDR2 is YSYEKL. The CDR3 spans 15 residues. Trimming removed 0 bases at V and 3 bases at J, with 12 bases between. In DNA, the CDR3 is TGCGCCAGCAGCCAAGAGGCTCGGGGGCGCTACGAGCAGTACTTC. Translating gives CASSQEARGRYEQYF.

The chain is built from TRBV27 and TRBJ2-1, with 11 bases identical to TRBD2. Germline values: CDR1 MNHEY, CDR2 SMNVEV (reference sequence). V lost 8 bases and J lost 12; bases outside the gene matches: 18. This CDR3 has 16 residues. This CDR3 is CASLQGSGRALRVQFF. DNA of the CDR3: TGTGCCAGCCTACAGGGTAGCGGGAGGGCCTTGCGTGTGCAGTTCTTC.

The chain links TRBV27 to TRBJ2-1; D is unresolved. The length of the CDR3 is 11 residues. Trimming took off 4 bases at V and 7 bases at J, with 5 bases between the two ends. Germline V lookup: CDR1 MNHEY, CDR2 SMNVEV (reference sequence). The CDR3 bases are TGTGCCAGCAGTTGGGGAAATGAGCAGTTCTTC. Its translation: CASSWGNEQFF.

This sequence joins TRBV7-6 and TRBJ2-7; 7 nucleotides agree with TRBD1. Per germline, CDR1 SGHVS and CDR2 FNYEAQ. The CDR3 is 14 residues long. With 5 bases clipped from V and 3 bases from J, the junction kept 7 bases outside the gene matches. The chain's CDR3 is CASSPTGPLYEQYF. The CDR3 nucleotides read TGTGCCAGCAGCCCGACAGGGCCCCTCTACGAGCAGTACTTC.

This clone was observed a handful of times. The genes are TRBV14 and TRBJ2-4, with 8 bases matching TRBD1. CDR3 length: 16 residues. V was pared by 3 bases and J by 3 bases, with 7 bases of the junction left unmatched. Germline-derived CDR1 and CDR2 are SGHDN and FVKESK. CDR3: CASSQTGAGHKNIQYF. Written as DNA, the CDR3 is TGTGCCAGCAGCCAGACAGGGGCCGGACACAAAAACATTCAGTACTTC.

The V call is TRBV4-1, the J call TRBJ2-1; D uncertain. CDR3 length equals 14 residues. V lost 0 bases and J 2 bases, leaving 5 bases between the germline ends. CDR1 and CDR2 from the germline V gene are MGHRA and YSYEKL. CDR3 residues: CASSQEGPYNEQFF. CDR3 nucleotides: TGCGCCAGCAGCCAAGAGGGTCCCTACAATGAGCAGTTCTTC.